This TCR beta chain was identified during a study of T cells in Graves' hyperthyroidism and ophthalmopathy (dated by TCRdb to about 2019). Regarding the study in general: Peripheral blood samples were taken at initial diagnosis, before any treatment was given. To identify TCR V-J signatures that set the groups apart, the researchers used a discovery cohort of about a hundred patients, made up of about 44 with Graves' ophthalmopathy and 55 to 65 with stable Graves' hyperthyroidism. Prospective prediction of ophthalmopathy was tested in an independent validation cohort consisting of roughly 19 hyperthyroidism patients and more than 15 patients who later progressed to ophthalmopathy. The 100 or so discovery patients were divided at random into training and test sets in a 7:3 ratio. Thyroid tissue and blood T-cell repertoires from over 5 Graves' hyperthyroidism patients were also compared in the study. After sampling, hyperthyroidism patients received methimazole starting at 30 mg daily, and ophthalmopathy patients received high-dose intravenous methylprednisolone. According to the paper, TCR Vbeta CDR3 sequencing was carried out on roughly 130 peripheral blood samples, which came from 40 to 45 ophthalmopathy, 75 to 80 hyperthyroidism and roughly 17 progressor patients.

At the junction V is shortened by 2 bases and J by 3 bases; bases outside the gene matches: 6. The germline V gene gives CDR1 as KGHSH and CDR2 as LQKENI. The CDR3 sequence holds 15 residues, the cysteine and phenylalanine included. Kept here is only the CDR3 DNA, which spans 45 bases and is read in frame from base 1. Stable Graves' hyperthyroidism was defined as no progression to ophthalmopathy during 18 months of follow-up. Hyperthyroidism patients were newly diagnosed, had a disease duration of under 2 months, and were aged 18 to 65 years. Exclusion was applied to patients with uncontrolled infections, other autoimmune diseases, pregnancy or lactation. Diagnoses were based on clinical symptoms, serum thyroxine and TRAb, thyroid ultrasound and orbital computed tomography. Ficoll-Paque density gradient centrifugation was used to isolate PBMCs from 8.5 to 10 ml of fresh peripheral blood. Total RNA was extracted with Trizol reagent, and quality was checked on an Agilent 2100 Bioanalyzer.

Study-wide findings and limitations: A 13 V-J signature model separated ophthalmopathy from stable hyperthyroidism, with around 91% sensitivity and 81.08% specificity in cross-validation and 80%/75% in testing. Most expanded thyroid clonotypes (frequency above 0.001) were also detected in blood, suggesting blood repertoires may reflect thyroid immune responses. During validation, the model predicted progression to ophthalmopathy a median of approximately six months ahead of onset, with 60% to 71% sensitivity and 72% to 85% specificity. No statistical method was used to fix the sample size in advance, and group allocation was not hidden from the investigators.

Amplification of TCR beta CDR3 regions was carried out from RNA transcripts. For the first round of RT-PCR on the TCR CDR3, the HTBI primer set was used together with the Qiagen OneStep RT-PCR kit. Libraries were constructed in a second round of multiplex PCR, after which size selection and purification were performed. Paired-end sequencing of the libraries was performed with 100 bp reads on an Illumina HiSeq2000. Under the source paper's analysis protocol: SOAPnuke was used to process the raw data, throwing out any read that contained adapters or uncalled bases, had a mean Phred below 15, or lacked an exact constant-primer or identifier match. COPE v1.2.5 was used to merge the high-quality paired reads, and each unique nucleotide sequence was defined as a clonotype. MiTCR v1.1 was used to align clonotypes to the IMGT TRBV, TRBD and TRBJ reference segments. The analysis was restricted to V-J combinations with a frequency above 0.0001, which together covered over 99% of the repertoires. A TCS score was defined as the ratio between F50 (clonal expansion) and ExV (chaos), using BLOSUM62-based TCRdist between CDR3 peptides within each V-J. Welch's t-statistics and random forest reduced several hundred V-J features to 13, which were used in a naive Bayes classifier (R e1071). TCRdb trimmed the raw reads at Q25, called clones with MiXCR and kept productive beta chains. A single entry per CDR3 protein holds the most common genes and DNA from its merged rows. The V and J calls, along with clone size, are taken from TCRdb and not from the paper's own processing. The sample has under 800,000 distinct CDR3 sequences on record, 14% of them singletons. Of the sample, roughly 10% is held by the ten largest clones.

This clonotype was detected many times. Its recognized antigen is unknown. Base quality data are lacking; no much larger clone is found one base away. The V gene is TRBV18 and the J gene is TRBJ2-5; 7 bases in the middle match TRBD1. The TCR was taken from a woman younger than 35 with Graves' hyperthyroidism. The sequencing input was blood. Here the CDR3 is given as CASSPVRDSKETQYF. The DNA sequence follows: TGTGCCAGCTCACCAGTACGGGACAGTAAAGAGACCCAGTACTTC. Joined to the reference TRBV18 and TRBJ2-5 proteins, this CDR3 gives the full variable domain: NAGVMQNPRHLVRRRGQEARLRCSPMKGHSHVYWYRQLPEEGLKFMVYLQKENIIDESGMPKERFSAEFPKEGPSILRIQQVVRGDSAAYFCASSPVRDSKETQYFGPGTRLLVL.